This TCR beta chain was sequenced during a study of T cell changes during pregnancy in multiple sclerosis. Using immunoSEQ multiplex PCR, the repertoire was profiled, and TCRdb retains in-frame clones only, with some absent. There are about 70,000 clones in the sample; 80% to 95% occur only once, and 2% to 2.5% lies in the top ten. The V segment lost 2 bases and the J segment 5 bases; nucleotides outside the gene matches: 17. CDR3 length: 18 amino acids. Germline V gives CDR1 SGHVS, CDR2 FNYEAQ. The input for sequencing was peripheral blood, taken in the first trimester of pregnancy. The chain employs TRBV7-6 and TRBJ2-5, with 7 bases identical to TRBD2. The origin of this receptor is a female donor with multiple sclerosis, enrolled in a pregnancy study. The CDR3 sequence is CASSLTRAGIIIQETQYF. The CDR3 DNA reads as TGTGCCAGCAGCTTAACTCGAGCGGGAATAATTATTCAGGAGACCCAGTACTTC.